This section outlines one T cell receptor beta chain sequence together with its context. Its antigen remains unknown. These data are taken from a study of Ad26.COV2.S vaccination and SARS-CoV-2 variants. The study, taken as a whole, reports: Comparability of non-spike TCR breadth was observed across vaccine and placebo recipients.

TCRdb keeps only in-frame clones here, not all; method: immunoSEQ multiplex PCR. The sample has hundreds of thousands of clones; around 92% are singletons. This CDR3 has 13 amino acids. Trimming removed 0 bases from V and 7 bases from J, with 7 bases in between. Indicated treatment: about 20 received Ad26.COV2.S at low or high dose, single or two shots; several received placebo; per-sample allocation not given. At day 63 after the first vaccine or placebo injection, samples were drawn. Spike of the Wuhan-strain SARS-CoV-2 was expressed by an Ad26 vector, which formed the vaccine. This material consisted of peripheral blood, taken in a trial of Ad26.COV2.S vaccine versus placebo. The TCR originated in a person aged 18-65 years who received the Ad26.COV2.S COVID-19 vaccine or a placebo. The chain employs TRBV12-3 or TRBV12-4 and TRBJ2-1, with unresolved D. Here the CDR3 reads CASSLAVLNEQFF. In nucleotides, the CDR3 is TGTGCCAGCAGTTTAGCGGTTCTGAATGAGCAGTTCTTC.